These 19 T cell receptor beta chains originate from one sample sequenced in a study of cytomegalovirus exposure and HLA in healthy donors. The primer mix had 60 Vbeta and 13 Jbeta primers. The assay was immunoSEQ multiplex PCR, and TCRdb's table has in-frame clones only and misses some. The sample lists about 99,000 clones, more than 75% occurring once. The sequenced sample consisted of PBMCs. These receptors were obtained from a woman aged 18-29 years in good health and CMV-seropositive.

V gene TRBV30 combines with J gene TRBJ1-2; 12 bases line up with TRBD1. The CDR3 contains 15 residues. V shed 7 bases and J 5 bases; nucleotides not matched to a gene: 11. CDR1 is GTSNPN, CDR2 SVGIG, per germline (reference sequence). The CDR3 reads CAYFLRDRGRYGYTF. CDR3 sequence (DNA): TGTGCCTATTTTCTTCGGGACAGGGGGCGTTATGGCTACACCTTC.

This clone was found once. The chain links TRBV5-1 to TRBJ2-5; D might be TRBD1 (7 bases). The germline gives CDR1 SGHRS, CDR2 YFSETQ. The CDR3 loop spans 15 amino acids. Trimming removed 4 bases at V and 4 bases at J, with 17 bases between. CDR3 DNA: TGCGCCAGCAGCACGGGGGACAGCCTGGGAGAGACCCAGTACTTC. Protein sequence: CASSTGDSLGETQYF.

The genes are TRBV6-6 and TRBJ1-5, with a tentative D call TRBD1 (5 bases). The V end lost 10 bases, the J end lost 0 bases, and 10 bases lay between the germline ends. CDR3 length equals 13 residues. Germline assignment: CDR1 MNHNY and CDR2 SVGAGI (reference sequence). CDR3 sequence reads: CATGVYSNQPQHF. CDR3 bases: TGTGCCACGGGGGTTTATAGCAATCAGCCCCAGCATTTT.

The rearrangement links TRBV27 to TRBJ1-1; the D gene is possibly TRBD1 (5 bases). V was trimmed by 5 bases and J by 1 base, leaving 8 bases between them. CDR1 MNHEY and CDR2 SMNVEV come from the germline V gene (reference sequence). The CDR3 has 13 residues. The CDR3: CASSRTTNTEAFF. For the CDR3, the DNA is TGTGCCAGCAGTCGGACAACGAACACTGAAGCTTTCTTT.

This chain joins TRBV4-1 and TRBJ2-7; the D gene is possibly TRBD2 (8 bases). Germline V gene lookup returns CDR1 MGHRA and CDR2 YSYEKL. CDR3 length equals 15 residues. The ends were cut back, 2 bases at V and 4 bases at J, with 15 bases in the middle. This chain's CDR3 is CASSQTGGGRYEQYF. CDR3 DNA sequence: TGCGCCAGCAGCCAAACGGGAGGGGGCAGGTACGAGCAGTACTTC.

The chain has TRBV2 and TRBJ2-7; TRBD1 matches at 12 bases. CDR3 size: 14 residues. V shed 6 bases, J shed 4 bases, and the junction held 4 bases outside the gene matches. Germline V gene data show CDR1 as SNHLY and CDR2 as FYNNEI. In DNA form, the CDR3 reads TGTGCCAGCAGCGGGACAGGGGGCCTGTACGAGCAGTACTTC. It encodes CASSGTGGLYEQYF.

The CDR3 here is CASSPQAGNTIYF. The CDR3 DNA reads TGTGCCAGCTCACCCCAGGCCGGAAACACCATATATTTT. The chain joins TRBV18 to TRBJ1-3; D gene unclear. Germline V CDR1 and CDR2: KGHSH, LQKENI. V was clipped by 3 bases and J by 4 bases, with 7 bases between them. CDR3 length: 13 amino acids. Supplemented by reference TRBV18 and TRBJ1-3, the full variable domain reads NAGVMQNPRHLVRRRGQEARLRCSPMKGHSHVYWYRQLPEEGLKFMVYLQKENIIDESGMPKERFSAEFPKEGPSILRIQQVVRGDSAAYFCASSPQAGNTIYFGEGSWLTVV.

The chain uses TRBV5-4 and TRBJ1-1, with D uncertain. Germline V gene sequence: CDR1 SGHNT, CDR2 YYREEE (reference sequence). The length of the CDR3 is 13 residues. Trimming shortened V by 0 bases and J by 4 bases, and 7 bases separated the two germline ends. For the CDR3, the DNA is TGTGCCAGCAGCTTGGGGCCGGGCACTGAAGCTTTCTTT. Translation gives CASSLGPGTEAFF.

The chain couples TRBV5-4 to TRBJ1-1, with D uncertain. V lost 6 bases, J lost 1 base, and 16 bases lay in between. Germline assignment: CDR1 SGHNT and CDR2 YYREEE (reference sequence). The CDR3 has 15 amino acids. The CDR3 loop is CASNNKTQTNTEAFF. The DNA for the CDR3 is TGTGCCAGCAACAACAAAACACAAACGAACACTGAAGCTTTCTTT.

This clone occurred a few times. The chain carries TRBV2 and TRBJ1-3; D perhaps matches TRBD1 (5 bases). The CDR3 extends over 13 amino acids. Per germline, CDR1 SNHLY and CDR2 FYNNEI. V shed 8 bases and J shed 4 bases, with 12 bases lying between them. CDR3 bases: TGTGCCAGCCTCAGGGATTCCGGAAACACCATATATTTT. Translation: CASLRDSGNTIYF.

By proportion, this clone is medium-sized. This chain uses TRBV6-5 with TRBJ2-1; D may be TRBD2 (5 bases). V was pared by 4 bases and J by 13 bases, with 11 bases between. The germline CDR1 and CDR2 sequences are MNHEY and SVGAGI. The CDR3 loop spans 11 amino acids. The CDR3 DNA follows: TGTGCCAGCAGTTCCGGACTGTCCCAGTTCTTC. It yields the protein CASSSGLSQFF.

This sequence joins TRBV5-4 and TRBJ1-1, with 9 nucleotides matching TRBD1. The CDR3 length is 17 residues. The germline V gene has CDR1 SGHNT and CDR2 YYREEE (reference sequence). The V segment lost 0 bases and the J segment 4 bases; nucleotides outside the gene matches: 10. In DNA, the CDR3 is TGTGCCAGCAGCTTGGGGTGGCGGGGACAGGGATCCACTGAAGCTTTCTTT. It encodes CASSLGWRGQGSTEAFF.

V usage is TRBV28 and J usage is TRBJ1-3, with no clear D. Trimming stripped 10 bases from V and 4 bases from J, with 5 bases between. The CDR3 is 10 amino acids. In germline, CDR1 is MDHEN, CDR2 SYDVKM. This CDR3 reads CATRGNTIYF. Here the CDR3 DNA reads TGTGCCACTAGGGGAAACACCATATATTTT.

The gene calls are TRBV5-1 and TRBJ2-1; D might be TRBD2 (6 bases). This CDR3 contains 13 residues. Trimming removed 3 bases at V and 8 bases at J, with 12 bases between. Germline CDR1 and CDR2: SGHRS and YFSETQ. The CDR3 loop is CASSSIRGYEQFF. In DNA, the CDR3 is TGCGCCAGCAGCTCAATTCGGGGGTATGAGCAGTTCTTC.

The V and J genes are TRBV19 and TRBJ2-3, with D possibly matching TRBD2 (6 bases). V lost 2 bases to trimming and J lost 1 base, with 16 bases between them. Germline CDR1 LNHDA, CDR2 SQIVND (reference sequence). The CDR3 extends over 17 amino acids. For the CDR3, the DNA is TGTGCCAGTAGTATACCTGGGACGGACTATCGCACAGATACGCAGTATTTT. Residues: CASSIPGTDYRTDTQYF.

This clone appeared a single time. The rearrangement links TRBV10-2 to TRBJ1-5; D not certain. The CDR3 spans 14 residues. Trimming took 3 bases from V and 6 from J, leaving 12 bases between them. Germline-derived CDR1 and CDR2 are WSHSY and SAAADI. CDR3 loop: CASSERGFRQPQHF. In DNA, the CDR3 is TGCGCCAGCAGTGAACGGGGTTTCCGTCAGCCCCAGCATTTT.

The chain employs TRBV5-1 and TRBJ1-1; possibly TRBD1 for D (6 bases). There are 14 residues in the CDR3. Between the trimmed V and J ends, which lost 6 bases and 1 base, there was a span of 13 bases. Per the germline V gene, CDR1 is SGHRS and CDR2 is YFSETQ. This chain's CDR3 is CASILGGANTEAFF. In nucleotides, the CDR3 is TGCGCCAGCATCCTTGGGGGCGCGAACACTGAAGCTTTCTTT.

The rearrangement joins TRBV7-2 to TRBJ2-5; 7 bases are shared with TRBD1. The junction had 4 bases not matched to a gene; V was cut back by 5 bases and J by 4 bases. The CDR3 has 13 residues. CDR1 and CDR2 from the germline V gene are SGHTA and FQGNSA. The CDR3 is CASSIDRVETQYF. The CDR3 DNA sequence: TGTGCCAGCAGCATCGACAGGGTAGAGACCCAGTACTTC.

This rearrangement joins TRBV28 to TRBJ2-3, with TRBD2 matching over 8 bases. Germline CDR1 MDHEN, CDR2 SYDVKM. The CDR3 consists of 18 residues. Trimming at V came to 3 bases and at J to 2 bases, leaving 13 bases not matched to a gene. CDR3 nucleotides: TGTGCCAGCAGTTTGAGCGTGTCGGTAGCGGGGCCCACAGATACGCAGTATTTT. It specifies CASSLSVSVAGPTDTQYF.